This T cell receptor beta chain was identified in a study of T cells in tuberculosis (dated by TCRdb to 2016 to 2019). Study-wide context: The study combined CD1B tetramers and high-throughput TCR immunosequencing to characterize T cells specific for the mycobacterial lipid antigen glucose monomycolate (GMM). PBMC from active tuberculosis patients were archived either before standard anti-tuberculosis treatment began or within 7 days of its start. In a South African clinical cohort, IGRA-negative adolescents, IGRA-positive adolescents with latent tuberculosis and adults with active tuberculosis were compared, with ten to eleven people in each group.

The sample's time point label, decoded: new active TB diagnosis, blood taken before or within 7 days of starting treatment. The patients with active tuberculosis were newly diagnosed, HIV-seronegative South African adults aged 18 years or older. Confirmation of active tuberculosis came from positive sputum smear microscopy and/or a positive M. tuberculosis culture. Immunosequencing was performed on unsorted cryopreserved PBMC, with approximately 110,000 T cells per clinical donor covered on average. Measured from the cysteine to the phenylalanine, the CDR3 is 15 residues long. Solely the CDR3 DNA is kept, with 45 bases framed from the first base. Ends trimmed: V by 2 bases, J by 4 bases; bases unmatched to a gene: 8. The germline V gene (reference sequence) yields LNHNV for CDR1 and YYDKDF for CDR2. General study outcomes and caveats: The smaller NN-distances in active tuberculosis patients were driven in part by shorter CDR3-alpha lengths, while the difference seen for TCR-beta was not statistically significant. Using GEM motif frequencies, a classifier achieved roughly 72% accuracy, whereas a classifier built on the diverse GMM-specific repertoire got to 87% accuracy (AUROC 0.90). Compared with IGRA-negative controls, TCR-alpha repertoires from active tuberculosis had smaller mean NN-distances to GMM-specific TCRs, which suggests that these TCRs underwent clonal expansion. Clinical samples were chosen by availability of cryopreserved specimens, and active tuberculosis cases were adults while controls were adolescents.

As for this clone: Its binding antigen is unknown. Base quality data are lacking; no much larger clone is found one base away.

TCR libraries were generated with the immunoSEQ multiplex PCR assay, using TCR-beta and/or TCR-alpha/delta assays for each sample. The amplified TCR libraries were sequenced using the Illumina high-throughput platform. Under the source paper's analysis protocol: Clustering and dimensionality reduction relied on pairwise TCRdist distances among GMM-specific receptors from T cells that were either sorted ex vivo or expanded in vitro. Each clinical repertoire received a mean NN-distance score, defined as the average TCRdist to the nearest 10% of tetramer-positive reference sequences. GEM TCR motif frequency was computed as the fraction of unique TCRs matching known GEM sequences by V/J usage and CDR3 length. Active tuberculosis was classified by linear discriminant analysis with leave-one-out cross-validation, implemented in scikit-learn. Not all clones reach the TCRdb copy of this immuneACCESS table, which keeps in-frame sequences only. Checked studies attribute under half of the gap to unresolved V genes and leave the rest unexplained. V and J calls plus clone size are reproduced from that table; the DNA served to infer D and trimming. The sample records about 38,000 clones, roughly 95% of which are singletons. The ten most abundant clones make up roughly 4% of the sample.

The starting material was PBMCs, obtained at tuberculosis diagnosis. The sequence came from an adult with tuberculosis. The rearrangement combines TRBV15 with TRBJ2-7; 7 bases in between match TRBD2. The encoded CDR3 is CATSRPQRGVYEQYF. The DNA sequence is TGTGCCACCAGCAGACCTCAGCGGGGAGTTTACGAGCAGTACTTC.